A selection of T cell receptor beta chains follows, all from one sample in a study of CD8+CD57+ T cells in acquired aplastic anemia. TCRdb re-called the reads through MiXCR, storing one row per CDR3 protein. Here the sample spans approximately 200,000 distinct CDR3 sequences, roughly 45% being singletons. The specimen was sorted CD4+, CD8+, or CD8+CD57+ T cells (not recorded which) from PBMCs. These receptors all stem from a human donor with aplastic anemia. Each CDR3 is given with its conserved first and last residue. The order of the fields is D gene, clone size, J gene, V gene, CDR3 protein. D genes are given only for firm matches. Clone sizes are given selectively: once, few, many, or a class where the clone is expanded.

D gene: -; clone size: -; J gene: TRBJ2-3; V gene: TRBV4-1; CDR3 protein: CASSQDWRGFDTQYF
D gene: -; clone size: -; J gene: TRBJ1-2; V gene: TRBV7-8; CDR3 protein: CASSFQQYYGYTF
D gene: TRBD2; clone size: many; J gene: TRBJ2-5; V gene: TRBV24-1; CDR3 protein: CATSDLASGGAETQYF
D gene: -; clone size: few; J gene: TRBJ1-6; V gene: TRBV30; CDR3 protein: CAWSVGRQTNDSPLHF
D gene: TRBD2; clone size: few; J gene: TRBJ2-7; V gene: TRBV15; CDR3 protein: CATSPRLAGATYEQYF
D gene: -; clone size: many; J gene: TRBJ1-3; V gene: TRBV7-9; CDR3 protein: CASSLAAGEVGNTIYF
D gene: -; clone size: -; J gene: TRBJ1-1; V gene: TRBV20-1; CDR3 protein: CSASRGGLNTEAFF
D gene: -; clone size: -; J gene: TRBJ2-7; V gene: TRBV7-8; CDR3 protein: CASSLAFYRNTGELYF
D gene: -; clone size: few; J gene: TRBJ2-7; V gene: TRBV24-1; CDR3 protein: CATLNYHHSYEQYF
D gene: TRBD2; clone size: -; J gene: TRBJ2-7; V gene: TRBV9; CDR3 protein: CASSVTGLADEQYF
D gene: TRBD1; clone size: -; J gene: TRBJ1-2; V gene: TRBV5-6; CDR3 protein: CASSLVDREVGSYGYTF
D gene: -; clone size: many; J gene: TRBJ1-2; V gene: TRBV6-4; CDR3 protein: CASKKEGSLGLDGYTF
D gene: TRBD1; clone size: -; J gene: TRBJ2-7; V gene: TRBV6-6; CDR3 protein: CASSYSRTGEPYEQYF
D gene: -; clone size: many; J gene: TRBJ2-3; V gene: TRBV7-8; CDR3 protein: CASTPGADTQYF
D gene: -; clone size: once; J gene: TRBJ1-4; V gene: TRBV7-9; CDR3 protein: CAGSQDPPDTSTNEKLFF
D gene: TRBD1; clone size: many; J gene: TRBJ2-4; V gene: TRBV7-3; CDR3 protein: CASSFGDRDNIQYF
D gene: TRBD1; clone size: many; J gene: TRBJ2-7; V gene: TRBV4-1; CDR3 protein: CASSQPGQGTYEQYF
D gene: -; clone size: -; J gene: TRBJ1-4; V gene: TRBV5-1; CDR3 protein: CASSLDTEGKEEKLFF
D gene: TRBD2; clone size: many; J gene: TRBJ2-1; V gene: TRBV5-1; CDR3 protein: CASSLAGTSGEQFF
D gene: -; clone size: few; J gene: TRBJ2-3; V gene: TRBV18; CDR3 protein: CASSSGGRNTQYF
D gene: TRBD1; clone size: -; J gene: TRBJ1-5; V gene: TRBV28; CDR3 protein: CASSFAGTGNQPQHF
D gene: -; clone size: -; J gene: TRBJ2-7; V gene: TRBV29-1; CDR3 protein: CSVGEVGHEQYF
D gene: TRBD1; clone size: few; J gene: TRBJ2-7; V gene: TRBV7-9; CDR3 protein: CASSPPGQGGVEQYF
D gene: TRBD1; clone size: -; J gene: TRBJ1-1; V gene: TRBV27; CDR3 protein: CASGRDRGGTEAFF
D gene: -; clone size: -; J gene: TRBJ2-5; V gene: TRBV9; CDR3 protein: CASRGHNQETQYF
D gene: -; clone size: many; J gene: TRBJ2-7; V gene: TRBV19; CDR3 protein: CASSPTGYHEQYF
D gene: -; clone size: many; J gene: TRBJ1-4; V gene: TRBV2; CDR3 protein: CASSERQVLFF
D gene: -; clone size: -; J gene: TRBJ1-5; V gene: TRBV9; CDR3 protein: CASSVDGLDQPQHF